These 18 T cell receptor beta chains were sequenced from one sample in a study of T cell repertoires in cytomegalovirus infection. MiXCR, applied by TCRdb to the reads, yields one record per CDR3 protein. The repertoire has about 180,000 distinct CDR3 sequences, about 15% of them found once; the top ten carry about a quarter. The source material was PBMCs. These receptors were obtained from a human donor in good health (CMV status not recorded). Some clones in this sample may be carry-over from other donors' samples.

This clonotype was recorded a few times. V and J are TRBV28 and TRBJ1-5; 7 bases match TRBD1. The CDR3 has 14 amino acids. With V trimmed by 5 bases and J by 3 bases, 4 bases remained unmatched. Germline CDR1 reads MDHEN; CDR2 reads SYDVKM. The CDR3 DNA reads TGTGCCAGCAGTACGGGACAGTTCAATCAGCCCCAGCATTTT. It specifies CASSTGQFNQPQHF. Full variable domain (rest looked up from reference TRBV28 and TRBJ1-5): DVKVTQSSRYLVKRTGEKVFLECVQDMDHENMFWYRQDPGLGLRLIYFSYDVKMKEKGDIPEGYSVSREKKERFSLILESASTNQTSMYLCASSTGQFNQPQHFGDGTRLSIL.

This clonotype came up many times. The chain uses TRBV28 and TRBJ2-7, with a possible D match to TRBD2 (6 bases). Germline loops: CDR1 MDHEN, CDR2 SYDVKM. Between the trimmed V and J ends, which lost 7 bases and 4 bases, there was a span of 11 bases. The CDR3 runs to 12 residues. CDR3 coding DNA: TGTGCCAGCACCACCGGGAGTTACGAGCAGTACTTC. Translated, it gives CASTTGSYEQYF.

This clonotype was seen repeatedly, ten times or more. The V call is TRBV7-8, the J call TRBJ2-7; D is ambiguous. Germline-derived CDR1 and CDR2 are SGHVS and FQNEAQ. The germline V and J ends were trimmed by 1 base and 2 bases, with 9 bases remaining between them. This CDR3 spans 14 amino acids. CDR3 amino acids: CASSLVDNTYEQYF. CDR3 nucleotide sequence: TGTGCCAGCAGCTTAGTAGACAATACCTACGAGCAGTACTTC.

Many counts were recorded for this clonotype. V and J are TRBV7-7 and TRBJ2-3; D call uncertain. Germline V gives CDR1 SSHAT, CDR2 FNYEAQ (reference sequence). This CDR3 has 13 residues. V lost 1 base, J lost 0 bases, and 2 bases lay in between. CDR3 DNA sequence: TGTGCCAGCAGCTTAGATAGCACAGATACGCAGTATTTT. It specifies CASSLDSTDTQYF.

Many counts were recorded for this clonotype. The chain is built from TRBV28 and TRBJ2-7; D remains ambiguous. Germline V lookup: CDR1 MDHEN, CDR2 SYDVKM. The CDR3 consists of 12 residues. V lost 1 base and J 6 bases, leaving 7 bases between the germline ends. The CDR3 protein is CASSLLEFEQYF. The DNA for the CDR3 is TGTGCCAGCAGTTTATTAGAGTTCGAGCAGTACTTC. Full variable domain (rest looked up from reference TRBV28 and TRBJ2-7): DVKVTQSSRYLVKRTGEKVFLECVQDMDHENMFWYRQDPGLGLRLIYFSYDVKMKEKGDIPEGYSVSREKKERFSLILESASTNQTSMYLCASSLLEFEQYFGPGTRLTVT.

DNA for the CDR3: TGTGCCAGCTCACCGGGACAGGCAAGCTCTGGAAACACCATATATTTT. It is translated as CASSPGQASSGNTIYF. This rearrangement joins TRBV18 to TRBJ1-3, with 8 nucleotides matching TRBD1. With V trimmed by 3 bases and J by 0 bases, 4 bases remained unmatched. CDR3 length: 16 residues. Germline V gene lookup returns CDR1 KGHSH and CDR2 LQKENI.

A few counts support this clonotype. The chain employs TRBV6-1 and TRBJ1-1; D is uncertain. The CDR3 is 14 amino acids. CDR1 is MNHNS, CDR2 SASEGT, per germline. V was cut by 4 bases and J by 0 bases, with 9 bases left in between. DNA of the CDR3: TGTGCCAGCAGTGGAGGCAGCTTGAACACTGAAGCTTTCTTT. As protein: CASSGGSLNTEAFF.

The gene calls are TRBV29-1 and TRBJ1-1; a possible D gene is TRBD1 (5 bases). The CDR3 length is 12 residues. The germline gives CDR1 SQVTM, CDR2 ANQGSEA. V was cut by 7 bases and J by 8 bases, with 17 bases left in between. CDR3 loop: CSADPLGTEAFF. The CDR3 bases are TGCAGCGCCGATCCATTAGGGACCGAAGCTTTCTTT.

A few counts support this clonotype. V gene TRBV2 combines with J gene TRBJ1-6, with 10 bases that match TRBD1. CDR3 length: 14 amino acids. CDR1 and CDR2 from the germline V gene are SNHLY and FYNNEI. The V gene end was trimmed by 8 bases and the J gene end by 4 bases; junction bases not matched to a gene: 2. CDR3: CASWGQGYNSPLHF. The CDR3 DNA is TGTGCCAGCTGGGGACAGGGGTATAATTCACCCCTCCACTTT.

This chain uses TRBV25-1 with TRBJ1-4; no reliable D call. Germline V gene data show CDR1 as MGHDK and CDR2 as SYGVNS. V was pared by 2 bases and J by 0 bases, with 4 bases between. CDR3 length: 14 residues. The CDR3 DNA sequence: TGTGCCAGCAGTGAAGTAGCAACTAATGAAAAACTGTTTTTT. Translated: CASSEVATNEKLFF.

This clonotype showed up just a few times. V gene TRBV30 combines with J gene TRBJ1-2; a weak D match, TRBD1 (6 bases). V was trimmed by 8 bases and J by 0 bases, leaving 16 bases between them. This CDR3 region has 14 residues. From germline, CDR1 is GTSNPN and CDR2 SVGIG (reference sequence). The CDR3 reads CAGTPGATNYGYTF. The CDR3 coding sequence is TGTGCCGGTACTCCAGGGGCGACTAACTATGGCTACACCTTC.

This clonotype showed up many times. This CDR3 is CASSLDIRMGRAFF. For the CDR3, the DNA is TGTGCCAGCAGCTTAGATATACGGATGGGGCGAGCTTTCTTT. The rearrangement joins TRBV7-8 to TRBJ1-1; weak D call: TRBD1 (5 bases). Germline loops: CDR1 SGHVS, CDR2 FQNEAQ. The CDR3 length is 14 residues. The V end lost 1 base, the J end lost 10 bases, and 16 bases lay between the germline ends.

This chain links TRBV28 with TRBJ2-7; maybe TRBD1 (5 bases). CDR3 length: 14 residues. Trimming pared 2 bases from V and 0 bases from J, leaving 8 bases between. In germline, CDR1 is MDHEN, CDR2 SYDVKM. The CDR3 DNA follows: TGTGCCAGCAGTTTAGATGGGGCCTCCTACGAGCAGTACTTC. It encodes CASSLDGASYEQYF.

At least ten counts were recorded for this clonotype. V is TRBV7-9 and J is TRBJ1-1, with D uncertain. Germline V gene lookup returns CDR1 SEHNR and CDR2 FQNEAQ (reference sequence). The CDR3 length is 13 residues. The V end lost 5 bases, the J end lost 2 bases, and 9 bases lay between the germline ends. The CDR3 nucleotides read TGTGCCAGCAGCCCCTACGGAAACACTGAAGCTTTCTTT. Residues: CASSPYGNTEAFF.

This clonotype has only a few counts. This chain uses TRBV29-1 with TRBJ2-7, with 7 nucleotides matching TRBD2. V was clipped by 5 bases and J by 5 bases; unmatched bases: 9. The CDR3 consists of 13 residues. CDR1 SQVTM and CDR2 ANQGSEA come from the germline V gene. The CDR3 DNA sequence: TGCAGCGTTTTGGCGGGGGTCGTCGACGAGCAGTACTTC. The encoded protein is CSVLAGVVDEQYF.

The chain couples TRBV5-1 to TRBJ1-1, with 9 bases fitting TRBD1. The CDR3 runs to 17 residues. Germline V gene lookup returns CDR1 SGHRS and CDR2 YFSETQ. Trimming cost V 0 bases and J 0 bases; bases outside gene matches: 6. The CDR3 loop is CASSLGGQGKMNTEAFF. Written as DNA, the CDR3 is TGCGCCAGCAGCTTGGGGGGACAGGGAAAAATGAACACTGAAGCTTTCTTT.

This clonotype was recorded many times. This chain connects TRBV28 to TRBJ2-6; the match to TRBD1 covers 8 bases. There are 17 residues in the CDR3. Trimming cost V 3 bases and J 4 bases; bases outside gene matches: 8. Germline V gives CDR1 MDHEN, CDR2 SYDVKM. The CDR3 reads CASSFEQGGVGANVLTF. The DNA of the CDR3 is TGTGCCAGCAGTTTTGAACAGGGGGGAGTCGGGGCCAACGTCCTGACTTTC.

This clonotype showed up just a few times. The V and J genes are TRBV7-9 and TRBJ2-5; the D is unclear. This CDR3 contains 14 residues. Trimming shortened V by 3 bases and J by 2 bases, and 10 bases separated the two germline ends. In germline, CDR1 is SEHNR, CDR2 FQNEAQ (reference sequence). The CDR3 spells CASSLRQLQETQYF. CDR3 nucleotides: TGTGCCAGCAGCTTGCGGCAGCTACAAGAGACCCAGTACTTC.